This TCR beta chain was recorded in a study of regulatory T cells in long-lasting Graves disease. V shed 4 bases and J shed 11 bases, with 14 bases lying between them. The CDR3 extends over 13 amino acids. The germline V gene has CDR1 SEHNR and CDR2 FQNEAQ (reference sequence). Time point denoted: newly diagnosed GD, antithyroid drugs for less than 3 months. Construction of the TCR library relied on RNA isolated from PBMCs. This clonotype was observed a handful of times. CDR3-region Arm-PCR and iRepertoire HTBI primers produced the TCR beta libraries. TCRdb redid the calling of the multiplex PCR reads with MiXCR, one entry per CDR3 protein. The sample holds a few hundred thousand distinct CDR3 sequences, around an eighth seen once. This sample was also put to use in a study of T cells in Graves' hyperthyroidism and ophthalmopathy. As reported in that work: Uncontrolled infection, other autoimmune disease, pregnancy or lactation barred patients from enrollment.

The J gene is TRBJ1-4, the V gene TRBV7-9; a weak D match, TRBD1 (6 bases). The source is a man aged 25 to 45 with Graves disease. The specimen comprised peripheral blood mononuclear cells (PBMCs), sampled at new diagnosis, from a patient treated with antithyroid drugs. The CDR3 protein is CASSSGDITKLFF. CDR3 nucleotide sequence: TGTGCCAGCAGCTCGGGGGACATCACGAAACTGTTTTTT.